This T cell receptor beta chain was retrieved from a study of long-term antiretroviral therapy in people with HIV (dated by TCRdb to between 2021 and 2024). For the study in its entirety: Collection of the earliest samples took place about a decade ahead of the 2015 WHO recommendation for immediate ART, at a time when ART was typically delayed until CD4 counts fell. This retrospective serial study examined whether starting ART and sustained HIV suppression were associated with changes in the composition and diversity of the TRB repertoire in peripheral blood. A total of 192 cryopreserved PBMC samples came from a few dozen adults with confirmed HIV infection and were collected serially over a mean of about six years (range 1-12). Among the 30 or so participants with HIV, eleven were female. Test extractions of a monoclonal T-cell line alongside a few dozen polyclonal samples showed no cross-contamination during QIAcube processing.

Sequencing of the TRB variable region was done with the immunoSEQ hsTCRB v3.0 assay at survey level resolution. The target sequencing depth for TRB was about 40,000-55,000 T-cell genomes per sample. TRB libraries were pooled and sequenced on an Illumina MiSeq using a v3 150-cycle kit. The source study handled its data this way. Repertoire analysis was run in R within a reproducible Nextflow workflow that covered QC, data transformation and analysis. LymphoSeq2, an R package for exploring AIRR-Seq data, was used to implement the custom analyses. After excluding several samples that yielded fewer than 5000 total TRB sequences, approximately 180 HIV repertoires remained for analysis. Among the 180 to 200 HIV repertoires that were kept, roughly 59 were collected before ART initiation and about 130 were collected after ART initiation. Repertoires were downsampled to 5000 TRB nucleotide sequences, with summary statistics averaged over 100 downsampling iterations. TRB sequences were retained for analysis only if CDR3 regions of at least seven amino acids were present. Two measures captured diversity: a Shannon entropy-derived clonality score and the Gini coefficient. In the repertoire networks, any two of the top 5000 CDR3 amino acid sequences were connected whenever the two sequences differed by an edit distance of one. GLIPH2 predicted antigen specificity groups and MHC restriction for TRB CDR3 amino acid sequences. To flag known CMV, EBV, HIV or tissue antigen associations, CDR3 amino acid sequences were matched against VDJdb and McPAS-TCR. Pre-ART, post-ART and control groups were compared with Wilcoxon signed-rank tests and Holm-Bonferroni correction. As stored in TCRdb, this immuneACCESS dataset retains in-frame rearrangements with V and J assigned. A fraction of the clones does not appear; measured against another copy, unresolved V genes explain less than half of the discrepancy, and the remainder lacks a known reason. Clone size and the V and J calls come from that table; the DNA yielded D and trimming. The sample table contains approximately 20,000 clones; only one count was recorded for around 80% of them. The biggest ten clones account for less than 8% of the sample.

To be included, a participant needed at least one PBMC sample from before ART initiation plus at least two post-ART samples. Every participant with HIV received treatment in the United States of America. Before DNA extraction, cryopreserved samples of roughly 1-10 million PBMC were thawed and washed. At the time of the earliest PBMC sample for each participant with HIV, ages ranged from roughly 20 to 54 years. Per participant, PBMC samples came from 1-4 timepoints prior to ART initiation and 2-8 timepoints following ART initiation, for a median of 7 samples. For every participant, serial HIV viral load, CD4+ T-cell count, ART history and demographic data were obtained. Genomic DNA was extracted from unsorted PBMC with a Qiagen kit on a QIAcube, with processing performed in batches of 12 samples. In the germline V gene, CDR1 corresponds to SGDLS and CDR2 to YYNGEE. Inclusive of the bounding cysteine and phenylalanine, the CDR3 is 15 residues long. The read is trimmed to its CDR3 DNA, 45 bases read in frame from base 1. A distance of 15 bases separates the germline ends of V and J, which lose 4 bases and 4 bases respectively.

What the work shows at the level of the full study, not this receptor alone: ART initiation was associated with a significant increase in TRB diversity, but diversity stayed significantly below transplant donor controls even after long-term ART. CDR3 length ranges in HIV repertoires were narrower than in controls, and network structure suggested an antigen-experienced repertoire with only a slight naive shift after ART. Because pre-ART samples had limited cell numbers, unsorted PBMC were profiled rather than sorted CD4+ and CD8+ T cells. No data were available on ART adherence, viral resistance or therapy changes, limiting inferences about post-ART repertoire changes. Since PBMC availability was limited, sequencing covered only the TCR beta chain, with no alpha chain pairing. The repertoire was dominated across all time points by expanded TRB clones identified before ART initiation, although this dominance was seen to fluctuate and to decrease in many PLHIV after ART. The samples span the years 2004 to 2017, and the ART regimens used at that time may not be as effective as current regimens.

This clone was recorded only once. The antigen it binds to is not known. One base away there is no much larger clone; base qualities are not given. The rearrangement combines TRBV9 with TRBJ1-3, with the D segment identity uncertain. The starting material was unsorted PBMCs, obtained 2.2 years after starting antiretroviral therapy. The source of this sequence is a man between 50 and 59 years old with HIV. The CDR3 protein sequence reads: CASSTLGVPGNTIYF. Here is the DNA: TGTGCCAGCAGCACCCTTGGGGTTCCAGGAAACACCATATATTTT.